The rows below give T cell receptor beta chains drawn from one sample of a study of technical replicates of blood from a few donors. Profiling relied on immunoSEQ multiplex PCR, and the TCRdb table lists in-frame clones only, not all of them. The sample records fewer than 100,000 clones, approximately 97% being singletons. Input material: T cells isolated from PBMCs. These receptors were taken from a human donor in good health. Each CDR3 is given with its conserved first and last residue. Size tells how often a clone was seen (once, few, many) or the class of an expanded clone, and some rows leave it out.

j_gene	abundance	v_gene	CDR3aa
TRBJ2-2	once	TRBV7-3	CASSGTAPANTGELFF
TRBJ2-1	NA	TRBV12-5	CASEGEMGNEQFF
TRBJ2-7	NA	TRBV6-6	CASTYLSGQDEQYF
TRBJ2-7	NA	TRBV28	CASGLSYEQYF
TRBJ1-5	NA	TRBV7-2	CASSQGQVRSQHF
TRBJ1-3	NA	TRBV9	CASSESGTNGNTIYF
TRBJ1-3	NA	TRBV6-5	CASSYSLGNTIYF
TRBJ2-3	NA	TRBV13	CASSLGTGVRVTDTQYF
TRBJ2-3	NA	TRBV29-1	CSVEDLPTDTQYF
TRBJ2-5	NA	TRBV4-1	CASSQDPAGVRETQYF
TRBJ2-5	NA	TRBV7-9	CASSSGTSGFQETQYF
TRBJ2-7	NA	TRBV27	CASSPAPWGGEQYF
TRBJ2-3	NA	TRBV2	CASSEETSGRDTQYF
TRBJ2-7	NA	TRBV5-1	CASSGRGGYEQYF
TRBJ2-2	few	TRBV5-1	CASSGNTGELFF
TRBJ2-7	once	TRBV27	CASSSQRERYEQYF
TRBJ2-3	NA	TRBV11-2	CASSLFLQGGADTQYF
TRBJ2-3	once	TRBV29-1	CSVEDTGTGTDTQYF
TRBJ2-5	NA	TRBV30	CAWSDRTGGEVEETQYF
TRBJ2-1	NA	TRBV5-4	CASSPGLAKTEQFF
TRBJ2-5	NA	TRBV27	CASSLFPSGSETQYF
TRBJ1-1	once	TRBV27	CASSIGAGNTEAFF
TRBJ2-7	once	TRBV2	CASSEGTIKQYF
TRBJ1-1	NA	TRBV6-1	CASSEPQGVGTEAFF
TRBJ2-3	NA	TRBV7-2	CASSFGQGEHTQYF
TRBJ2-1	NA	TRBV29-1	CSVGHPGFF
TRBJ2-2	NA	TRBV5-1	CASSPASGTANTGELFF
TRBJ1-2	once	TRBV29-1	CSVEGTEYGYTF
TRBJ1-5	NA	TRBV28	CASISPGTGGSQPQHF
TRBJ2-1	NA	TRBV7-3	CASSRTGTSGKGPYNEQFF
TRBJ2-1	NA	TRBV9	CASSVASVNEQFF
TRBJ2-7	once	TRBV7-9	CASTPSWTERVYEQYF
TRBJ2-7	NA	TRBV29-1	CSVEGTGSFYEQYF
TRBJ2-7	NA	TRBV27	CASSLGTGFYEQYF
TRBJ2-1	NA	TRBV7-9	CASSLGSHLKEQFF
TRBJ2-5	NA	TRBV30	CAWSSPLAGERGETQYF
TRBJ2-5	NA	TRBV27	CASRDRGNSGRMETQYF
TRBJ2-7	NA	TRBV5-4	CASSLGRHLAGSIYEQYF